The clone carrying this T cell receptor beta chain was counted many times. Its matching antigen is unknown. The data belong to a study of neurological immune-mediated disorders. Study findings and constraints: There was no association between the multiple sclerosis repertoire cluster and any clinical or MRI feature. It was HTLV-1-associated myelopathy that showed the most TCR clonal expansion, while multiple sclerosis showed the least, falling below healthy controls.

Time point here: longitudinal time-point 2. With 10-nucleotide random UMIs included, cDNA was synthesized by 5'RACE. TCRdb re-derived calls from the 5' RACE reads in MiXCR, one entry per CDR3 protein. The sample lists about 80,000 distinct CDR3 sequences; nearly 6% were seen once. There are 15 residues in the CDR3. The trim removed 5 bases at V and 2 bases at J, leaving 4 bases unmatched. Germline values: CDR1 SSHAT, CDR2 FNYEAQ (reference sequence). The V gene is TRBV7-7, the J gene TRBJ2-2; 8 bases align to TRBD1. This clonotype originated in a woman aged 60-75 years with multiple sclerosis. The sample taken for sequencing was PBMCs. CDR3 loop: CASSPGQGNTGELFF. CDR3 nucleotide sequence: TGTGCCAGCAGCCCCGGACAGGGAAACACCGGGGAGCTGTTTTTT.